This is a list of T cell receptor beta chains from one sample in a study of blood T cell repertoires in COVID-19. The repertoire was sequenced with immunoSEQ multiplex PCR; TCRdb's copy has only in-frame clones and lacks some. The sample lists 400,000 to 450,000 clones, less than 95% occurring once. Specimen: PBMCs or T cells enriched from blood (not recorded which). These receptors came from a young man who had recovered from COVID-19. CDR3s include the opening cysteine and the closing phenylalanine or tryptophan. Fields, in order: D gene, clone size, V gene, J gene, CDR3 protein, CDR3 DNA. D genes are given only for firm matches. Not every row has a clone size; where given, it reads once, few, many or a size class.

>.|.|TRBV11-2|TRBJ1-1
CASSPGSGEVNTEAFF
TGTGCCAGCAGCCCGGGGAGTGGGGAGGTGAACACTGAAGCTTTCTTT
>TRBD2|.|TRBV4-1|TRBJ2-1
CASSHPGGSYNEQFF
TGCGCCAGCAGCCACCCGGGGGGGTCCTACAATGAGCAGTTCTTC
>TRBD2|.|TRBV24-1|TRBJ2-2
CATSGRLLREGHANTGELFF
TGTGCCACCAGTGGTAGACTACTACGGGAGGGTCACGCGAACACCGGGGAGCTGTTTTTT
>.|.|TRBV24-1|TRBJ1-2
CATSGNYGYTF
TGTGCCACCAGCGGTAACTATGGCTACACCTTC
>TRBD1|.|TRBV28|TRBJ1-1
CASSLLAGTGVRAEAFF
TGTGCCAGCAGTTTACTAGCCGGGACAGGGGTCCGGGCTGAAGCTTTCTTT
>.|.|TRBV18|TRBJ2-7
CASSPLLESTSYEQYF
TGTGCCAGCTCACCGCTTTTGGAGTCAACCTCCTACGAGCAGTACTTC
>.|.|TRBV19|TRBJ1-4
CASSIGGTNEKLFF
TGTGCCAGTAGTATCGGGGGAACTAATGAAAAACTGTTTTTT
>.|.|TRBV6-6|TRBJ1-2
CASSDPGSLYGYTF
TGTGCCAGCAGCGACCCAGGGTCCTTATATGGCTACACCTTC
>.|.|TRBV6-5|TRBJ1-2
CASRKTLGSYGYTF
TGTGCCAGCCGCAAGACTCTTGGCAGCTATGGCTACACCTTC
>.|.|TRBV5-6|TRBJ2-1
CASSGLAFSYNEQFF
TGTGCCAGCAGCGGGTTAGCGTTCTCCTACAATGAGCAGTTCTTC
>.|.|TRBV10-3|TRBJ2-7
CAISLGAAYEQYF
TGTGCCATCAGTCTGGGGGCGGCCTACGAGCAGTACTTC
>.|.|TRBV19|TRBJ1-1
CASSIDGRGNTEAFF
TGTGCCAGTAGTATTGATGGCAGAGGGAACACTGAAGCTTTCTTT
>.|.|TRBV2|TRBJ2-5
CASSELLIGETQYF
TGTGCCAGCAGTGAGTTACTAATCGGTGAGACCCAGTACTTC
>TRBD1|once|TRBV9|TRBJ2-1
CASSAQGAIYNEQFF
TGTGCCAGCAGCGCACAGGGGGCAATCTACAATGAGCAGTTCTTC
>TRBD1|.|TRBV6-5|TRBJ1-5
CASSRTGGGNQPQHF
TGTGCCAGCAGTAGAACAGGGGGGGGGAATCAGCCCCAGCATTTT
>.|once|TRBV15|TRBJ2-5
CATSRDVGTLEETQYF
TGTGCCACCAGCAGAGACGTCGGGACTCTGGAAGAGACCCAGTACTTC
>.|.|TRBV4-1|TRBJ1-6
CASSQEGGRNSYNSPLHF
TGCGCCAGCAGCCAAGAAGGGGGTCGAAACTCCTATAATTCACCCCTCCACTTT
>.|.|TRBV9|TRBJ1-2
CASSVVQGRYGYTF
TGTGCCAGCAGCGTAGTGCAGGGCAGATATGGCTACACCTTC
>TRBD1|.|TRBV5-1|TRBJ1-1
CASSPGGTNTEAFF
TGCGCCAGCAGCCCAGGGGGCACGAACACTGAAGCTTTCTTT
>.|once|TRBV4-1|TRBJ1-2
CASSQGDLQGFYGYTF
TGCGCCAGCAGCCAAGGGGACCTACAGGGTTTCTATGGCTACACCTTC
>TRBD1|.|TRBV5-5|TRBJ2-7
CASSFWTGSFNEQYF
TGTGCCAGCAGCTTCTGGACAGGGTCTTTCAACGAGCAGTACTTC
>TRBD2|.|TRBV5-4|TRBJ2-3
CASSRGGDTDTQYF
TGTGCCAGCAGCCGTGGGGGGGACACAGATACGCAGTATTTT
>.|once|TRBV6-5|TRBJ1-1
CATSRGTNTEAFF
TGTGCCACCTCCCGGGGAACGAACACTGAAGCTTTCTTT
>TRBD1|.|TRBV19|TRBJ1-2
CASSSGQADGYTF
TGTGCCAGTAGTTCCGGACAGGCGGATGGCTACACCTTC
>.|.|TRBV5-4|TRBJ1-1
CASSRGGAGMNTEAFF
TGTGCCAGCAGTCGTGGGGGGGCAGGGATGAACACTGAAGCTTTCTTT
>TRBD1|.|TRBV7-3|TRBJ2-5
CASSQGTGSWETQYF
TGTGCCAGCAGCCAAGGGACAGGGTCGTGGGAGACCCAGTACTTC
>.|.|TRBV19|TRBJ1-6
CASSAGGQFNSPLHF
TGTGCCAGTAGCGCGGGAGGACAATTTAATTCACCCCTCCACTTT
>TRBD2|.|TRBV19|TRBJ2-2
CASRTSLNTGELFF
TGTGCCAGTCGGACTAGCCTCAACACCGGGGAGCTGTTTTTT
>TRBD1|.|TRBV15|TRBJ1-1
CATSRDPRTGAEAFF
TGTGCCACCAGCAGAGATCCAAGGACAGGGGCTGAAGCTTTCTTT
>TRBD1|.|TRBV27|TRBJ1-1
CASSPGQVMNTEAFF
TGTGCCAGCAGTCCGGGACAGGTAATGAACACTGAAGCTTTCTTT
>.|once|TRBV9|TRBJ2-2
CASSRRQENTGELFF
TGTGCCAGCAGCAGACGACAGGAAAACACCGGGGAGCTGTTTTTT
>.|.|TRBV28|TRBJ1-2
CASTLGGGPANYGYTF
TGTGCCAGCACCCTGGGGGGGGGTCCAGCAAACTATGGCTACACCTTC
>.|many|TRBV29-1|TRBJ1-5
CSVKAGNSNQPQHF
TGCAGCGTGAAAGCAGGGAATAGCAATCAGCCCCAGCATTTT
>.|.|TRBV3-1/TRBV3-2|TRBJ1-1
CASSQGHQNTEAFF
TGTGCCAGCAGCCAGGGACACCAGAACACTGAAGCTTTCTTT
>TRBD1|.|TRBV9|TRBJ2-1
CASSKNMLGQGKNEQFF
TGTGCCAGCAGCAAAAACATGCTGGGACAGGGTAAAAATGAGCAGTTCTTC
>.|.|TRBV6-1|TRBJ1-1
CASSEEQARAEAFF
TGTGCCAGCAGTGAAGAACAGGCCCGTGCTGAAGCTTTCTTT
>TRBD1|.|TRBV19|TRBJ1-6
CASREGQGNSPLHF
TGTGCCAGTAGGGAGGGACAGGGTAATTCACCCCTCCACTTT
>.|.|TRBV28|TRBJ2-5
CASSFIISLESATSQEAQYF
TGTGCCAGCAGTTTTATTATTTCGCTAGAATCCGCTACCTCCCAAGAGGCCCAGTACTTC
>TRBD1|.|TRBV11-2|TRBJ1-2
CASSFGQGSGYTF
TGTGCCAGCAGCTTTGGACAGGGGTCTGGCTACACCTTC
>TRBD2|.|TRBV5-1|TRBJ2-2
CASSSTSGGANTGELFF
TGCGCCAGCAGCTCTACTAGCGGGGGGGCGAACACCGGGGAGCTGTTTTTT
>.|.|TRBV28|TRBJ1-2
CASSFSGRENYGYTF
TGTGCCAGCAGTTTTTCCGGAAGGGAGAACTATGGCTACACCTTC
>TRBD2|.|TRBV13|TRBJ2-1
CASSPSGGPYNEQFF
TGTGCCAGCAGCCCGAGCGGGGGCCCTTACAATGAGCAGTTCTTC
>.|.|TRBV19|TRBJ1-5
CASRGQFYQPQHF
TGTGCCAGTAGAGGACAGTTCTATCAGCCCCAGCATTTT
>.|.|TRBV20-1|TRBJ2-5
CSAAPGETQYF
TGCAGTGCTGCCCCGGGTGAGACCCAGTACTTC
>TRBD1|.|TRBV19|TRBJ2-7
CASSTGTGHYEQYF
TGTGCCAGTAGTACCGGGACAGGCCACTACGAGCAGTACTTC
>TRBD1|.|TRBV7-8|TRBJ1-2
CASSPDRGLNYGYTF
TGTGCCAGCAGCCCCGACAGGGGGCTCAACTATGGCTACACCTTC
>TRBD1|.|TRBV19|TRBJ1-5
CASSVGTGGSNQPQHF
TGTGCCAGTAGTGTTGGGACAGGGGGCAGCAATCAGCCCCAGCATTTT
>.|.|TRBV10-3|TRBJ2-1
CAISETSRGNEQFF
TGTGCCATCAGTGAAACTAGTCGTGGCAATGAGCAGTTCTTC
>.|.|TRBV27|TRBJ2-2
CASRQQGTGELFF
TGTGCCAGCAGACAACAGGGCACCGGGGAGCTGTTTTTT
>.|.|TRBV4-1|TRBJ1-1
CASSPVRVRILNTEAFF
TGCGCCAGCAGCCCTGTGCGGGTACGGATTCTGAACACTGAAGCTTTCTTT
>.|.|TRBV10-3|TRBJ1-6
CAISEAGYNSPLHF
TGTGCCATCAGTGAGGCAGGGTATAATTCACCCCTCCACTTT
>.|.|TRBV3-1/TRBV3-2|TRBJ1-1
CASTQGQRNTEAFF
TGTGCCAGCACGCAAGGACAGAGAAACACTGAAGCTTTCTTT
>.|once|TRBV11-3|TRBJ1-4
CASSLAVGGTNEKLFF
TGTGCCAGCAGCTTAGCGGTCGGCGGAACTAATGAAAAACTGTTTTTT
>.|.|TRBV29-1|TRBJ1-1
CSVSPTIKAFF
TGCAGCGTTTCCCCGACTATTAAAGCTTTCTTT
>TRBD1|.|TRBV28|TRBJ1-2
CASSLSDRVRTGYTF
TGTGCCAGCAGTTTATCCGACAGGGTACGTACTGGCTACACCTTC